These T cell receptor beta chains were read from a single sample in a study of cytomegalovirus exposure and HLA in healthy donors. Only in-frame clones appear in the TCRdb table, and some are missing; sequencing was by immunoSEQ multiplex PCR. The table records about 190,000 clones, over 60% of them present only once. Sequencing used PBMCs. The receptors come from a man aged 25 to 40 in good health and CMV-seropositive. Each CDR3 is given with its conserved first and last residue. D genes are given only for firm matches. Size values are once, few and many counts, or a class for expanded clones, and some rows have none.

TRBV10-3,-,TRBD1,TRBJ1-3,CAIGGTGSGNTIYF,TGTGCCATCGGGGGGACAGGGTCTGGAAACACCATATATTTT
TRBV19,-,-,TRBJ2-3,CASDTSKGTPDPDTQYF,TGTGCCTCCGACACATCTAAAGGTACTCCAGACCCAGATACGCAGTATTTT
TRBV5-8,once,TRBD1,TRBJ1-1,CASSLPGGTEAFF,TGTGCCAGCAGCTTGCCAGGGGGCACTGAAGCTTTCTTT
TRBV5-1,once,TRBD2,TRBJ2-7,CASSGRTSGEQYF,TGCGCCAGCAGCGGGAGGACTAGCGGCGAGCAGTACTTC
TRBV6-6,-,-,TRBJ1-6,CASSPTGNLFNSPLHF,TGTGCCAGCAGTCCAACAGGAAATCTTTTTAATTCACCCCTCCACTTT
TRBV7-8,few,-,TRBJ2-3,CASSITGDTQYF,TGTGCCAGCAGCATAACCGGGGATACGCAGTATTTT
TRBV6-1,-,-,TRBJ2-5,CASSEVGGQETQYF,TGTGCCAGCAGTGAAGTAGGGGGCCAAGAGACCCAGTACTTC
TRBV21-1,-,-,TRBJ1-1,CASIVGGFF,TGTGCCAGCATCGTTGGAGGTTTCTTT
TRBV7-2,-,-,TRBJ1-2,CASSLGQSKGYTF,TGTGCCAGCAGCTTAGGACAGAGCAAGGGCTACACCTTC
TRBV19,-,-,TRBJ1-5,CASTGLSGNQPQHF,TGTGCCAGTACGGGACTCTCTGGGAATCAGCCCCAGCATTTT
TRBV7-9,-,-,TRBJ1-2,CSSRSFYGYTF,TGTTCCAGCAGGAGTTTCTATGGCTACACCTTC
TRBV4-1,-,-,TRBJ2-6,CASSPPQGSSGANVLTF,TGCGCCAGCAGCCCCCCTCAAGGGAGCTCTGGGGCCAACGTCCTGACTTTC
TRBV2,-,TRBD1,TRBJ2-1,CASSERVRQGTSYNEQFF,TGTGCCAGCAGTGAACGGGTTCGACAGGGAACGTCCTACAATGAGCAGTTCTTC
TRBV21-1,-,-,TRBJ1-2,CASSKIIMKIGCGTAKGGYTF,TGTGCCAGCAGCAAAATCATCATGAAAATTGGATGTGGGACAGCGAAGGGAGGCTACACCTTC
TRBV5-1,-,-,TRBJ1-2,CASSQGLAYGYTF,TGCGCCAGCAGCCAAGGACTAGCCTATGGCTACACCTTC
TRBV5-4,few,-,TRBJ2-4,CASSFRGMDIQYF,TGTGCCAGCAGCTTCAGGGGTATGGACATTCAGTACTTC
TRBV11-3,-,TRBD2,TRBJ2-3,CASSLEGGSSDTQYF,TGTGCCAGCAGCTTAGAGGGCGGGAGTTCAGATACGCAGTATTTT
TRBV7-9,-,TRBD1,TRBJ2-7,CASSSGQVYEQYF,TGTGCCAGCAGCTCCGGACAGGTCTACGAGCAGTACTTC
TRBV4-2,few,-,TRBJ2-2,CASSFAENTGELFF,TGTGCCAGCAGCTTTGCGGAGAACACCGGGGAGCTGTTTTTT
TRBV18,-,TRBD1,TRBJ1-5,CASSPGTARQPQHF,TGTGCCAGCTCACCGGGGACAGCCCGCCAGCCCCAGCATTTT
TRBV6-5,-,TRBD1,TRBJ2-7,CASSNSQGSYEQYF,TGTGCCAGCAGTAACTCACAGGGGTCCTACGAGCAGTACTTC
TRBV19,-,TRBD1,TRBJ2-1,CASSIDSYDRGTGENEQFF,TGTGCCAGTAGTATAGATAGCTATGATAGAGGGACAGGGGAGAATGAGCAGTTCTTC
TRBV21-1,-,-,TRBJ2-3,CASSEPTGGVDTQYF,TGTGCCAGCAGCGAACCTACAGGGGGGGTGGATACGCAGTATTTT
TRBV20-1,-,-,TRBJ2-7,CSVNGAYEQYF,TGCAGTGTTAACGGAGCCTACGAGCAGTACTTC
TRBV4-3,-,TRBD1,TRBJ2-7,CASSPRTGGPEQYF,TGCGCCAGCAGCCCCAGGACAGGGGGGCCCGAGCAGTACTTC
TRBV2,-,TRBD1,TRBJ1-3,CASSEDRGLGDTIYF,TGTGCCAGCAGTGAAGACAGGGGGCTAGGGGACACCATATATTTT
TRBV19,-,TRBD1,TRBJ2-3,CASVNRGETDTQYF,TGTGCCAGTGTTAACAGGGGTGAGACAGATACGCAGTATTTT
TRBV6-1,once,-,TRBJ1-2,CASSEMAVYGYTF,TGTGCCAGCAGTGAAATGGCAGTTTATGGCTACACCTTC
TRBV28,-,-,TRBJ2-7,CASSPPSGQSYEQYF,TGTGCCAGCAGCCCACCATCAGGGCAGAGCTACGAGCAGTACTTC
TRBV29-1,-,TRBD1,TRBJ2-2,CSVAGGGTGELFF,TGCAGCGTTGCAGGGGGCGGCACCGGGGAGCTGTTTTTT
TRBV9,few,-,TRBJ1-2,CASSDQLTGTYGYTF,TGTGCCAGCAGCGACCAGTTAACAGGGACCTATGGCTACACCTTC
TRBV5-1,-,-,TRBJ1-1,CASNSQGNTEAFF,TGCGCCAGCAACTCACAGGGAAACACTGAAGCTTTCTTT
TRBV9,-,TRBD1,TRBJ2-7,CASSPSRGGQGNEQYF,TGTGCCAGCAGCCCCTCCCGGGGTGGACAGGGGAACGAGCAGTACTTC
TRBV4-2,once,-,TRBJ1-5,CASSQVENQPQHF,TGTGCCAGCAGCCAAGTTGAGAATCAGCCCCAGCATTTT
TRBV4-3,few,-,TRBJ2-7,CASSPYRGASMDF,TGCGCCAGCAGCCCCTATCGGGGGGCTTCCATGGACTTC
TRBV7-6,few,TRBD2,TRBJ2-7,CASSPRTSGTQYF,TGTGCCAGCAGCCCTCGGACTAGCGGGACTCAGTACTTC
TRBV29-1,-,TRBD1,TRBJ2-3,CSVEGGQGPRDSPPDTQYF,TGCAGCGTTGAGGGGGGACAGGGCCCGCGGGACTCGCCCCCAGATACGCAGTATTTT
TRBV6-4,-,-,TRBJ2-7,CASTRARGTSVEQYF,TGTGCCAGCACCCGGGCCAGGGGCACTTCTGTTGAGCAGTACTTC
TRBV7-9,-,-,TRBJ1-5,CASSLGTAGTLHF,TGTGCCAGCAGCTTAGGAACAGCGGGGACATTGCATTTT
TRBV15,-,-,TRBJ2-5,CATSRDAGGETQYF,TGTGCCACCAGCAGAGATGCGGGTGGGGAGACCCAGTACTTC
TRBV28,-,TRBD1,TRBJ1-5,CASSLIQGGQPQHF,TGTGCCAGCAGTTTAATACAGGGGGGACAGCCCCAGCATTTT
TRBV7-2,-,TRBD1,TRBJ2-2,CASSWGQMNTGELFF,TGTGCCAGCAGCTGGGGACAGATGAACACCGGGGAGCTGTTTTTT
TRBV10-3,-,-,TRBJ1-1,CAISVGGGRGTEAFF,TGTGCCATCAGTGTGGGGGGGGGCCGGGGCACTGAAGCTTTCTTT
TRBV11-2,-,TRBD2,TRBJ2-7,CASSSSGSVPYEQYF,TGTGCCAGCAGCTCTAGCGGGAGCGTACCCTACGAGCAGTACTTC
TRBV4-3,-,-,TRBJ2-3,CASSQGATETDTQYF,TGCGCCAGCAGCCAAGGGGCGACAGAGACGGATACGCAGTATTTT
TRBV4-3,-,TRBD1,TRBJ1-2,CASSQELTGGKGYTF,TGCGCCAGCAGCCAAGAACTGACAGGGGGTAAAGGCTACACCTTC
TRBV5-1,-,-,TRBJ2-3,CASSLTGLTTDTQYF,TGCGCCAGCAGCTTGACAGGCCTTACTACAGATACGCAGTATTTT
TRBV10-3,once,TRBD2,TRBJ2-1,CAIKGAGGPGNEQFF,TGTGCCATCAAGGGGGCGGGGGGGCCTGGGAATGAGCAGTTCTTC
TRBV5-1,-,TRBD1,TRBJ2-1,CASSTGGSYNEQFF,TGCGCCAGCAGCACAGGGGGCTCCTACAATGAGCAGTTCTTC
TRBV10-1,-,TRBD1,TRBJ2-7,CASDQGAGYEQYF,TGCGCCAGCGATCAGGGGGCGGGCTACGAGCAGTACTTC